This T cell receptor beta chain stems from a study of metastatic and nonmetastatic thyroid tumors. Study-wide context: Repertoire comparisons spanned blood and tumor or nodule tissue from malignant and benign thyroid patients. Whole-study findings and limits: Across blood and tumor, TCR beta diversity in malignant thyroid tumors was reportedly significantly higher than in benign nodules.

Per the original data handling: The study took CDR3 differences across clinicopathological groups and made a distant-metastasis classifier for papillary thyroid cancer from them. TCRdb re-called clones via MiXCR from the PCR reads. The V and J calls come from TCRdb's annotation, not from the publication. The sample includes around 29,000 clones, 20% to 25% of them seen just once. On this clone itself: The antigen is unknown.

No treatment of any kind had been given to any patient before thyroid surgery. Germline V gives CDR1 DFQATT, CDR2 SNEGSKA (reference sequence). CDR3 length: 14 residues. V shed 6 bases and J shed 3 bases, with 15 bases lying between them. The clonotype originates from a female donor with papillary thyroid cancer or a benign thyroid nodule (not recorded which). Some clones in this sample may be carry-over from other donors' samples. This chain uses TRBV20-1 with TRBJ1-3; D unclear. The sequenced material came from blood. The CDR3 DNA reads TGCAGTGCCCCCACCGAGCCGAATGGAAACACCATATATTTT. It specifies CSAPTEPNGNTIYF.